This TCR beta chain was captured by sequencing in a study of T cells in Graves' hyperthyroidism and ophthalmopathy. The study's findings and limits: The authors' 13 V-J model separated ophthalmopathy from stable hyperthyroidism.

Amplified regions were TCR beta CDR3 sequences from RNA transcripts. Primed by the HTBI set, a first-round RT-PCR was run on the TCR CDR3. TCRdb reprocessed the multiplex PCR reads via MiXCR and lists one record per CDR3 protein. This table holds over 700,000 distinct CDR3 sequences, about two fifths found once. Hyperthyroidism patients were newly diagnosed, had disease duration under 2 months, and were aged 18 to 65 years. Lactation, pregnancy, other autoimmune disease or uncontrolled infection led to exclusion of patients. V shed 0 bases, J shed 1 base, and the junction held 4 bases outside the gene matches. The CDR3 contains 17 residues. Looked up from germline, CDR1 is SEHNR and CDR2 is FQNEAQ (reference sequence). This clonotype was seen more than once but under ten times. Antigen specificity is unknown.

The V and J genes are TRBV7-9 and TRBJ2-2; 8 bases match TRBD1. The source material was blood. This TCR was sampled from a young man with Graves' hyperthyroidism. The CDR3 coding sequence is TGTGCCAGCAGCTTAGCGTGGGGACAGGAGAACACCGGGGAGCTGTTTTTT. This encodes CASSLAWGQENTGELFF.